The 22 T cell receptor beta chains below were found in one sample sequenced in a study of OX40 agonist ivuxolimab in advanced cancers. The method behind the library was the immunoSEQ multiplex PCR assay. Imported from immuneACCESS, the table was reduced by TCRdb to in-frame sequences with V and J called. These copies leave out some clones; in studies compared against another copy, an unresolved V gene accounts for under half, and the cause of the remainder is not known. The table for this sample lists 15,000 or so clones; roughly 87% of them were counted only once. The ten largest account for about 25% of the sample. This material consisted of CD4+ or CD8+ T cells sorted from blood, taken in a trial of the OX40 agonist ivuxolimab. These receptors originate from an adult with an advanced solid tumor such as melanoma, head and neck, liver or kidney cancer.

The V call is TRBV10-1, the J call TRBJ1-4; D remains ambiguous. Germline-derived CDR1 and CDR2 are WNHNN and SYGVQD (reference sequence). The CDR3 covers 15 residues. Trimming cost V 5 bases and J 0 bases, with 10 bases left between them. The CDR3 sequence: CASSSKGATNEKLFF. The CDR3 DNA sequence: TGCGCCAGCAGTTCGAAAGGTGCAACTAATGAAAAACTGTTTTTT.

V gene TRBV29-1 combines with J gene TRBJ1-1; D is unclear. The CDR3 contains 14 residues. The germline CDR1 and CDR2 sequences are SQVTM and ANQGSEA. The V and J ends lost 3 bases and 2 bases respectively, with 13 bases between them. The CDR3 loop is CSVEGSSANTEAFF. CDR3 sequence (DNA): TGCAGCGTTGAGGGGTCATCGGCAAACACTGAAGCTTTCTTT.

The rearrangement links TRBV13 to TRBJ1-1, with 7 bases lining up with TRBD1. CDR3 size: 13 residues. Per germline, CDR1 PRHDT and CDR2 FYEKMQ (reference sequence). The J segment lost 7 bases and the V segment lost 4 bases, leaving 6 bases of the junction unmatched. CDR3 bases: TGTGCCAGCAGCTCCCAGACAGGGCGTGAAGCTTTCTTT. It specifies CASSSQTGREAFF.

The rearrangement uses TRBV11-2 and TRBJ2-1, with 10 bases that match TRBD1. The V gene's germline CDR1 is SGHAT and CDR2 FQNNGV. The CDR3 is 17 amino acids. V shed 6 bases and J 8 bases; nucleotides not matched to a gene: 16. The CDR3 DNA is TGTGCCAGCAGTTATGACCCCGGGACAGGGGTTAACCATGAGCAGTTCTTC. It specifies CASSYDPGTGVNHEQFF.

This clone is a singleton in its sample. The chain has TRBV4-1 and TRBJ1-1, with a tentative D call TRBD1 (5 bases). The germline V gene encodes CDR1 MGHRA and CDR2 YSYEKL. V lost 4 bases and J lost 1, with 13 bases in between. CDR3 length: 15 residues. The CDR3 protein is CASSRQQVGNTEAFF. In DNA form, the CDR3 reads TGCGCCAGCAGCCGTCAACAGGTGGGGAACACTGAAGCTTTCTTT.

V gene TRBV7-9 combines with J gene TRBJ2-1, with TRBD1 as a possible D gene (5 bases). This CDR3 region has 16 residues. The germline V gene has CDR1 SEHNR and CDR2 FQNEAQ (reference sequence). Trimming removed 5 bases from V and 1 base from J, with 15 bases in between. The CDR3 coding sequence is TGTGCCAGCAGCCGAAATACAGGAAAATCCTACAATGAGCAGTTCTTC. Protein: CASSRNTGKSYNEQFF.

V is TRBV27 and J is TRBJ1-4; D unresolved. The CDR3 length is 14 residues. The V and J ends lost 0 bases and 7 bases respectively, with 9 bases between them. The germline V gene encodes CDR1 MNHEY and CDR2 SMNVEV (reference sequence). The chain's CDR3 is CASSLSLFGEKLFF. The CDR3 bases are TGTGCCAGCAGTTTATCGTTATTCGGTGAAAAACTGTTTTTT.

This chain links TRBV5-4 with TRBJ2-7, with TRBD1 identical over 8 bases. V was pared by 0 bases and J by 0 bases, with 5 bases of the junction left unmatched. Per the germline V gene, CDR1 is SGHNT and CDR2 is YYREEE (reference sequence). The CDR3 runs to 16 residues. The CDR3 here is CASSLETGVSSYEQYF. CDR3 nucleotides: TGTGCCAGCAGCTTGGAGACAGGGGTGAGCTCCTACGAGCAGTACTTC.

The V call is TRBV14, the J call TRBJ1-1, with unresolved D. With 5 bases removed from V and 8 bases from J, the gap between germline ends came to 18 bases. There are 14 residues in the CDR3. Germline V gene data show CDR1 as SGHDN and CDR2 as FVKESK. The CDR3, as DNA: TGTGCCAGCAGCGAAACATTTGGTTCATCCGAAGCTTTCTTT. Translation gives CASSETFGSSEAFF.

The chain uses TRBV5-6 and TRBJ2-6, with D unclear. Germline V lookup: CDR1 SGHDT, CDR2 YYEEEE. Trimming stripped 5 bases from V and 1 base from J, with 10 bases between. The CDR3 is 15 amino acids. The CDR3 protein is CASSLGPSGANVLTF. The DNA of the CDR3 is TGTGCCAGCAGTTTAGGTCCGTCTGGGGCCAACGTCCTGACTTTC.

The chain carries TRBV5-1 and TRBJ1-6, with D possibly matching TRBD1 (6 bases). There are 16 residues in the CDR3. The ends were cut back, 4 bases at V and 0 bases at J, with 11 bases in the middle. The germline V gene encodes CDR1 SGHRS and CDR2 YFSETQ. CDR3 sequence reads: CASSVDRSSYNSPLHF. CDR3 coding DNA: TGCGCCAGCAGCGTGGACAGAAGCTCCTATAATTCACCCCTCCACTTT.

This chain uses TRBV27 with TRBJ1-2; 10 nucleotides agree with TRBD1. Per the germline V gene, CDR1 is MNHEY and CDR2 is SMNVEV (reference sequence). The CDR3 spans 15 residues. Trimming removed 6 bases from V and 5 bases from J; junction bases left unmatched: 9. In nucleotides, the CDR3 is TGTGCCAGCAGGGGGACAGGGGCCACTCTTTATGGCTACACCTTC. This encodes CASRGTGATLYGYTF.

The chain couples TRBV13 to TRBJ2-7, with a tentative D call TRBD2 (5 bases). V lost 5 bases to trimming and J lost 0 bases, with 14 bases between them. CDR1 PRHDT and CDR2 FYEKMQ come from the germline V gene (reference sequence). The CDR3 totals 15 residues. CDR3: CASSPSLRDSYEQYF. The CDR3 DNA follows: TGTGCCAGCAGCCCTTCCCTGAGGGACTCCTACGAGCAGTACTTC.

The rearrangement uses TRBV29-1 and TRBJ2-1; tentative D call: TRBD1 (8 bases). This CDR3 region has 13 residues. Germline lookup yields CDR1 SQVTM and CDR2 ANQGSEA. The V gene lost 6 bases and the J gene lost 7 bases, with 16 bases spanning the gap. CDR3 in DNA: TGCAGCGTGGGAGGACAGGGAGGGAATGAGCAGTTCTTC. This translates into CSVGGQGGNEQFF.

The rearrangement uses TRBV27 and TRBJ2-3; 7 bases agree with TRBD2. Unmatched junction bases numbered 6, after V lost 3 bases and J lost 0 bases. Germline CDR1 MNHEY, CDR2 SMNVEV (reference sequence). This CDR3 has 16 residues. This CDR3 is CASSLVSGVSTDTQYF. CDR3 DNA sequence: TGTGCCAGCAGTTTGGTAAGCGGGGTTAGCACAGATACGCAGTATTTT.

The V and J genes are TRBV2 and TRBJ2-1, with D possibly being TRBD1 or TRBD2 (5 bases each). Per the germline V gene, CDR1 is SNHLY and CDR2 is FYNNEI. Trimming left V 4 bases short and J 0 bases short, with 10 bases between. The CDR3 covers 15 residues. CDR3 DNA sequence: TGTGCCAGCAGTGTTCCAGGGAGCTCCTACAATGAGCAGTTCTTC. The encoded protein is CASSVPGSSYNEQFF.

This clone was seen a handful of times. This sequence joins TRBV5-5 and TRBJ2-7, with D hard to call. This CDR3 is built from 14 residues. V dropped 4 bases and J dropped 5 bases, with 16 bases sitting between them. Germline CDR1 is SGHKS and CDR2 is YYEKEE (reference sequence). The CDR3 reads CASSPDTMRNEQYF. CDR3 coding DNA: TGTGCCAGCAGCCCAGACACGATGCGCAACGAGCAGTACTTC.

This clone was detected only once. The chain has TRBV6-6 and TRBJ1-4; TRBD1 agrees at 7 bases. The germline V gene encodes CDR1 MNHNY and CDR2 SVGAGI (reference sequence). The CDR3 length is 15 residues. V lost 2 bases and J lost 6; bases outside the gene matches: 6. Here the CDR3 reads CASSYPTGKDEKLFF. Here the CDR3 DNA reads TGTGCCAGCAGTTACCCGACAGGGAAAGATGAAAAACTGTTTTTT.

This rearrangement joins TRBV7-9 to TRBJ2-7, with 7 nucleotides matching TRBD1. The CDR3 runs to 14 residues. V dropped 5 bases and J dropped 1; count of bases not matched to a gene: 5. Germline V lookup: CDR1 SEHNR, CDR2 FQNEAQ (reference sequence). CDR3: CASSPTTGSYEQYF. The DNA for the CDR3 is TGTGCCAGCAGCCCGACGACAGGGTCCTACGAGCAGTACTTC.

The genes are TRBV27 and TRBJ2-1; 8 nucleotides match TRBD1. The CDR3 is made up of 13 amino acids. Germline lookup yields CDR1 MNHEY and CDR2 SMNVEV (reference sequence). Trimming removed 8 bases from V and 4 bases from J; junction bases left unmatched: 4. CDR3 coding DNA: TGTGCCAGCTCCAGGGGGCTTTACAATGAGCAGTTCTTC. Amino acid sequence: CASSRGLYNEQFF.

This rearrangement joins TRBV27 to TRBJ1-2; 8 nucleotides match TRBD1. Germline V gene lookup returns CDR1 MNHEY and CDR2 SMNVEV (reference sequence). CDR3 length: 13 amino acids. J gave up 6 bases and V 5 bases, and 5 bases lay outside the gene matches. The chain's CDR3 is CASSPQGANGYTF. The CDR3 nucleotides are TGTGCCAGCAGTCCCCAGGGGGCGAATGGCTACACCTTC.

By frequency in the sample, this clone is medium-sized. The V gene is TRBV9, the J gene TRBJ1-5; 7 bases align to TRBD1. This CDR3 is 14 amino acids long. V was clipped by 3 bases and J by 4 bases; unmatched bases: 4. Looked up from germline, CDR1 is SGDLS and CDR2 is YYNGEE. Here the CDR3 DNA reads TGTGCCAGCAGCGACGGGACAGCGAATCAGCCCCAGCATTTT. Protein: CASSDGTANQPQHF.